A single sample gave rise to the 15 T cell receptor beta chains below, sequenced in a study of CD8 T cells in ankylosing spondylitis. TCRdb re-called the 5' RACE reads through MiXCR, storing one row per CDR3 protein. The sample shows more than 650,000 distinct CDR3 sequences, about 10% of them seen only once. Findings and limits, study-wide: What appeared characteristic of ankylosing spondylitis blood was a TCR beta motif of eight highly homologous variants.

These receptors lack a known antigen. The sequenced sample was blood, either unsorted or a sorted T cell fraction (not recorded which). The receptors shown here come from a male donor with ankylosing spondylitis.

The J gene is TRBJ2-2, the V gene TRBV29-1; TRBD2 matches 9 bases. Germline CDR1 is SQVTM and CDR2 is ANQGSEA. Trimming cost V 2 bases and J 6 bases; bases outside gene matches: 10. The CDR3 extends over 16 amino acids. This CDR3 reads CSVERIAGDRAGELFF. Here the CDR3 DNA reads TGCAGCGTTGAAAGAATAGCGGGAGATAGGGCCGGGGAGCTGTTTTTT.

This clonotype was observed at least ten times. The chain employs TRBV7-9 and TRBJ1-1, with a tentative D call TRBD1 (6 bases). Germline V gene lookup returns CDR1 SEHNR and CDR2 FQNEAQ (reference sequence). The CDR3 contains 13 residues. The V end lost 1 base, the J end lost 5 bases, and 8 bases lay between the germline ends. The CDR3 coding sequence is TGTGCCAGCAGCTTAGAGGGGGAGACTGAAGCTTTCTTT. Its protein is CASSLEGETEAFF.

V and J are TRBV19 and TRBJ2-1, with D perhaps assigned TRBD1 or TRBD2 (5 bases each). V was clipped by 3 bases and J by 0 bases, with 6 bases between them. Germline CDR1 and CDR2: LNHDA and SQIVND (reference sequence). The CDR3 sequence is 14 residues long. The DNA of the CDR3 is TGTGCCAGTAGTATGGGGGTCTCCTACAATGAGCAGTTCTTC. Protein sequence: CASSMGVSYNEQFF.

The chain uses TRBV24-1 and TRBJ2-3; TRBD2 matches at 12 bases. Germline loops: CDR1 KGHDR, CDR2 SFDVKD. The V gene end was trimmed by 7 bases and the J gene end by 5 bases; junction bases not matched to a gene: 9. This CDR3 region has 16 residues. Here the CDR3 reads CATSHRTSGKLDTQYF. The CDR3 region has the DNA TGTGCCACCAGCCATCGGACTAGCGGGAAATTAGATACGCAGTATTTT.

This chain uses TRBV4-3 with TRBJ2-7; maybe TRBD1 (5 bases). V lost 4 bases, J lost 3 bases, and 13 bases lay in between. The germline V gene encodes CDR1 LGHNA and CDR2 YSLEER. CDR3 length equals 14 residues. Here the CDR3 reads CASSPQGYDYEQYF. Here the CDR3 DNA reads TGCGCCAGCAGCCCCCAGGGTTACGACTACGAGCAGTACTTC.

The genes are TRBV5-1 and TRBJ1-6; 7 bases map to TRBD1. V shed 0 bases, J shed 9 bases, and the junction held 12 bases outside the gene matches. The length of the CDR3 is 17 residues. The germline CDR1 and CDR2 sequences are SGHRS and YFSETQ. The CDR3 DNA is TGCGCCAGCAGCTTGGCCACGACAGGGTCGAGGAGTTCACCCCTCCACTTT. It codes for CASSLATTGSRSSPLHF.

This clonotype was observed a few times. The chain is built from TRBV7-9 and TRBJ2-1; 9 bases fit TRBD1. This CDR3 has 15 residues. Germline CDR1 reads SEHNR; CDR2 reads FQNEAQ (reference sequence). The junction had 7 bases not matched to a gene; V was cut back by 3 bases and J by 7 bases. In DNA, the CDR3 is TGTGCCAGCAGCTTCCCCGGGACAGGGATGAATGAGCAGTTCTTC. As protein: CASSFPGTGMNEQFF.

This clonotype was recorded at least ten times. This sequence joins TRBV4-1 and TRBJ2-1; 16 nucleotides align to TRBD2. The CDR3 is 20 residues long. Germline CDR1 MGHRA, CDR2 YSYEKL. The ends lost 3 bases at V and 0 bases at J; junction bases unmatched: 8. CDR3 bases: TGCGCCAGCAGCCACTTGGGACTAGCGGGAGGGGTGGGCTCCTACAATGAGCAGTTCTTC. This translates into CASSHLGLAGGVGSYNEQFF.

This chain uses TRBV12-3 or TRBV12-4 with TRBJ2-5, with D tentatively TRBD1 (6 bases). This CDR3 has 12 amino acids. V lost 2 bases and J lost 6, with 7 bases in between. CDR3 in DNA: TGTGCCAGCAGTTTAAGGGGGAAGACCCAGTACTTC. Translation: CASSLRGKTQYF.

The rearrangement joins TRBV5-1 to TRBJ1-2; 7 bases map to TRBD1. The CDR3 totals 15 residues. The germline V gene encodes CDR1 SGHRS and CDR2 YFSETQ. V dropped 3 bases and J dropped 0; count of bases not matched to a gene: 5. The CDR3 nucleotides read TGCGCCAGCAGCTCGGGAGGGACAGCTAACTATGGCTACACCTTC. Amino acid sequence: CASSSGGTANYGYTF.

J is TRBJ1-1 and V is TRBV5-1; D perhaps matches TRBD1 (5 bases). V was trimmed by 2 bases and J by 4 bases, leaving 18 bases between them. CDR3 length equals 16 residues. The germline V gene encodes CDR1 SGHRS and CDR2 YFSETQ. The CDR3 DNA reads TGCGCCAGCAGCTTAATGAGCAGGGAGGTTAGCACTGAAGCTTTCTTT. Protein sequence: CASSLMSREVSTEAFF.

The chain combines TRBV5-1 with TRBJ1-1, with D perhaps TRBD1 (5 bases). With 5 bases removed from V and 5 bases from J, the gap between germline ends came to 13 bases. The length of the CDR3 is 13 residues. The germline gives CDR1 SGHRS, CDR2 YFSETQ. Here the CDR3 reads CASSSQGRTEAFF. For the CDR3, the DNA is TGCGCCAGCAGTTCGCAGGGACGGACTGAAGCTTTCTTT. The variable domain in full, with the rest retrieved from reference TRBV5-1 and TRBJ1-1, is KAGVTQTPRYLIKTRGQQVTLSCSPISGHRSVSWYQQTPGQGLQFLFEYFSETQRNKGNFPGRFSGRQFSNSRSEMNVSTLELGDSALYLCASSSQGRTEAFFGQGTRLTVV.

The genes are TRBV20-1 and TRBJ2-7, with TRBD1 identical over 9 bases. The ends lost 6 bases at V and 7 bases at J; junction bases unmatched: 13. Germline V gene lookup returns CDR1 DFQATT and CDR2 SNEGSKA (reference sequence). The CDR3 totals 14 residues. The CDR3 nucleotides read TGCAGTGCAACCTCGGGACAGGGAGTACGAGAGCAGTACTTC. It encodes CSATSGQGVREQYF.

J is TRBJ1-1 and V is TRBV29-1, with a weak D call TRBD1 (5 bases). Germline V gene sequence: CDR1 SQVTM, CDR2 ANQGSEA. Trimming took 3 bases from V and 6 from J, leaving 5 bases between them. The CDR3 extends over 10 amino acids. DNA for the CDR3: TGCAGCGTTGACAGGGCTGAAGCTTTCTTT. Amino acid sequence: CSVDRAEAFF.

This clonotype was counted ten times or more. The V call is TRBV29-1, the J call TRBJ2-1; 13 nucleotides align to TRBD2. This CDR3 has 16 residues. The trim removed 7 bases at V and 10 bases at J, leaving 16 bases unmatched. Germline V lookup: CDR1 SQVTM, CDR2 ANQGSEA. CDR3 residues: CSGTNRGTSGMGEQFF. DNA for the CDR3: TGCAGCGGTACCAACAGGGGGACTAGCGGGATGGGGGAGCAGTTCTTC.